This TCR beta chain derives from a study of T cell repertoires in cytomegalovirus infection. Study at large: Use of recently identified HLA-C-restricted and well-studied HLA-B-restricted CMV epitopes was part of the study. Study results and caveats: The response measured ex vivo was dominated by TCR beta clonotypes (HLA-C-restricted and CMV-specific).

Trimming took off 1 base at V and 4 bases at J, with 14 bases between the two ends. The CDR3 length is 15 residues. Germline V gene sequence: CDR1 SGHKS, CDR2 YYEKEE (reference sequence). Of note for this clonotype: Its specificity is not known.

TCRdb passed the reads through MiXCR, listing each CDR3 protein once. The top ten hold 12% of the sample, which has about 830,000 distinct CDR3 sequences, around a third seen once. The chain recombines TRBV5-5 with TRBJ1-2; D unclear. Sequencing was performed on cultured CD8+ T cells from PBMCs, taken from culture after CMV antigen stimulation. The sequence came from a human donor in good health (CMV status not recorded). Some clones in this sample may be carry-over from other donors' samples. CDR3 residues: CASSLTESFSYGYTF. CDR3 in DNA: TGTGCCAGCAGCTTGACCGAAAGCTTCTCCTATGGCTACACCTTC.